The 21 T cell receptor beta chains reported below all come from one sample, sequenced in a study of blood T cell repertoires in COVID-19 (dated by TCRdb to 2020 to 2021). The receptor library was made with the immunoSEQ multiplex PCR assay. What TCRdb holds here is the immuneACCESS table cut down to in-frame rearrangements. Part of the clones is not present; checked against another copy, under half of the missing clones reflect an unresolved V gene, and the others are unexplained. The sample records 250,000 to 350,000 clones, approximately 86% of which are singletons. The ten largest clonotypes hold 2.2% of the sample. The sample comprised peripheral blood. The receptors were gathered from a woman aged 45 to 65 who had recovered from COVID-19.

The chain couples TRBV30 to TRBJ2-1, with 7 bases that match TRBD2. V trimming: 3 bases; J trimming: 0 bases; junction bases outside the gene matches: 8. The CDR3 sequence is 16 residues long. Germline CDR1 GTSNPN, CDR2 SVGIG (reference sequence). The CDR3 loop reads CAWSWGTTSSYNEQFF. For the CDR3, the DNA is TGTGCCTGGAGCTGGGGGACTACGAGCTCCTACAATGAGCAGTTCTTC.

The chain is built from TRBV9 and TRBJ2-3; 9 bases map to TRBD2. The length of the CDR3 is 15 residues. Germline V gene lookup returns CDR1 SGDLS and CDR2 YYNGEE. V was clipped by 3 bases and J by 4 bases; unmatched bases: 6. CDR3 in DNA: TGTGCCAGCAGCGATAGCGGGAGTTTGTCAGATACGCAGTATTTT. It translates to CASSDSGSLSDTQYF.

Notes on this clone: The same CDR3 is also encoded by other DNA sequences in this sample. The J gene is TRBJ2-7, the V gene TRBV19, with D maybe TRBD1 (5 bases). The CDR3 extends over 13 amino acids. Trimming pared 6 bases from V and 0 bases from J, leaving 9 bases between. Germline V gene lookup returns CDR1 LNHDA and CDR2 SQIVND (reference sequence). The CDR3 spells CASSLTGSYEQYF. The CDR3 DNA reads TGTGCCAGTAGCCTAACAGGCTCCTACGAGCAGTACTTC.

This chain uses TRBV9 with TRBJ1-5; TRBD1 matches 7 bases. Trimming removed 0 bases from V and 6 bases from J; junction bases left unmatched: 6. There are 15 residues in the CDR3. The germline gives CDR1 SGDLS, CDR2 YYNGEE. In DNA form, the CDR3 reads TGTGCCAGCAGCGTAGGAGAACAGGGGAGTCAGCCCCAGCATTTT. Protein: CASSVGEQGSQPQHF.

The chain joins TRBV4-3 to TRBJ1-6, with 9 bases lining up with TRBD1. V lost 4 bases to trimming and J lost 10 bases; unmatched junction nucleotides: 11. The CDR3 consists of 16 residues. The germline CDR1 and CDR2 sequences are LGHNA and YSLEER. The CDR3 DNA follows: TGCGCCAGCAGCCCCAATGTGGGACAGGGAAGATCACCCCTCCACTTT. The encoded protein is CASSPNVGQGRSPLHF.

V and J are TRBV7-6 and TRBJ2-7; D is perhaps TRBD2 (6 bases). The V gene lost 5 bases and the J gene lost 3 bases, with 11 bases spanning the gap. CDR1 and CDR2 from the germline V gene are SGHVS and FNYEAQ. The CDR3 runs 13 residues. The CDR3 nucleotides are TGTGCCAGCAGCGCGGGACCGAACTACGAGCAGTACTTC. Translated: CASSAGPNYEQYF.

The chain couples TRBV7-2 to TRBJ2-7; D might be TRBD2 (7 bases). The germline V gene encodes CDR1 SGHTA and CDR2 FQGNSA. Trimming took off 5 bases at V and 7 bases at J, with 18 bases between the two ends. The length of the CDR3 is 14 residues. The CDR3 sequence is CASSPWGGREEQYF. The DNA for the CDR3 is TGTGCCAGCAGCCCCTGGGGGGGCCGGGAGGAGCAGTACTTC. Together with reference TRBV7-2 and TRBJ2-7, the CDR3 gives the full variable domain: GAGVSQSPSNKVTEKGKDVELRCDPISGHTALYWYRQSLGQGLEFLIYFQGNSAPDKSGLPSDRFSAERTGGSVSTLTIQRTQQEDSAVYLCASSPWGGREEQYFGPGTRLTVT.

J is TRBJ2-3 and V is TRBV7-2, with 10 bases that match TRBD1. CDR1 SGHTA and CDR2 FQGNSA come from the germline V gene. This CDR3 is 15 amino acids long. Losses at the gene ends were 1 base for V and 4 bases for J; bases not matched to a gene: 2. The CDR3: CASSLGGTGADTQYF. DNA of the CDR3: TGTGCCAGCAGCTTAGGGGGGACAGGGGCAGATACGCAGTATTTT.

This clone has a handful of counts. This chain uses TRBV3-1 (or the pseudogene TRBV3-2) with TRBJ1-1; TRBD1 aligns across 9 bases. Trimming removed 2 bases from V and 1 base from J; junction bases left unmatched: 2. Germline loops: CDR1 LGHDT, CDR2 YNNKEL (reference sequence). This CDR3 contains 15 residues. CDR3: CASSQTGGANTEAFF. Here the CDR3 DNA reads TGTGCCAGCAGCCAAACAGGGGGCGCGAACACTGAAGCTTTCTTT.

The rearrangement joins TRBV6-5 to TRBJ2-3; 13 bases are a match to TRBD2. This CDR3 has 15 residues. The germline gives CDR1 MNHEY, CDR2 SVGAGI. V lost 5 bases, J lost 7 bases, and 6 bases stayed unmatched. DNA of the CDR3: TGTGCCAGCAGTACTACTAGCGGGGGGGCATATACGCAGTATTTT. Amino acid sequence: CASSTTSGGAYTQYF.

The chain uses TRBV3-1 (or the pseudogene TRBV3-2) and TRBJ1-6; maybe TRBD1 (5 bases). V shed 4 bases and J shed 0 bases, with 13 bases lying between them. The CDR3 runs 17 residues. CDR1 is LGHDT, CDR2 YNNKEL, per germline (reference sequence). This CDR3 reads CASSLDNPSSYNSPLHF. The DNA of the CDR3 is TGTGCCAGCAGCCTGGACAACCCGAGCTCCTATAATTCACCCCTCCACTTT.

This clone appeared a single time. This sequence joins TRBV6-1 and TRBJ1-6, with 9 bases fitting TRBD1. The V and J ends lost 1 base and 7 bases, in that order; junction bases with no gene match: 2. Germline CDR1 and CDR2: MNHNS and SASEGT. The CDR3 consists of 15 residues. The CDR3, as DNA: TGTGCCAGCAGTGAAGTCACAGGGGGCAATTCACCCCTCCACTTT. Residues: CASSEVTGGNSPLHF.

The chain recombines TRBV29-1 with TRBJ1-1; no reliable D call. CDR1 and CDR2 from the germline V gene are SQVTM and ANQGSEA. CDR3 length: 11 amino acids. CDR3 sequence: CALRGNTEAFF. The CDR3 DNA follows: TGCGCGTTACGGGGGAACACTGAAGCTTTCTTT.

Only one count was recorded for this clone. V and J are TRBV7-2 and TRBJ2-1; tentatively, D is TRBD1 (7 bases). V shed 6 bases and J shed 4 bases, with 10 bases lying between them. CDR1 is SGHTA and CDR2 is FQGNSA in the germline V gene. This CDR3 region has 13 residues. The CDR3 loop reads CASRRGQYNEQFF. Written as DNA, the CDR3 is TGTGCCAGCAGGCGGGGACAGTACAATGAGCAGTTCTTC.

The CDR3 DNA is TGTGCCAGCAGTTACGTTCCGTTCCATGGCTACACCTTC. Its translation: CASSYVPFHGYTF. This sequence joins TRBV6-2 or TRBV6-3 and TRBJ1-2; D gene uncertain. V dropped 2 bases and J dropped 6 bases, with 10 bases sitting between them. Germline V gene lookup returns CDR1 MNHEY and CDR2 SVGEGT. The length of the CDR3 is 13 residues.

This sequence joins TRBV4-1 and TRBJ2-1; D is unresolved. Trimming stripped 1 base from V and 8 bases from J, with 12 bases between. Per germline, CDR1 MGHRA and CDR2 YSYEKL. The CDR3 spans 14 residues. CDR3 residues: CASSQVRLIDEQFF. In DNA, the CDR3 is TGCGCCAGCAGCCAAGTTCGCCTAATCGATGAGCAGTTCTTC.

V is TRBV9 and J is TRBJ1-2; D perhaps matches TRBD1 (5 bases). Germline CDR1 SGDLS, CDR2 YYNGEE. The ends were cut back, 3 bases at V and 5 bases at J, with 20 bases in the middle. This CDR3 spans 16 amino acids. CDR3 sequence reads: CASSGAGGPGAYGYTF. CDR3 coding DNA: TGTGCCAGCAGCGGAGCAGGTGGGCCTGGGGCATATGGCTACACCTTC.

The chain has TRBV6-5 and TRBJ1-2; D call uncertain. Per the germline V gene, CDR1 is MNHEY and CDR2 is SVGAGI. V lost 2 bases, J lost 7 bases, and 8 bases lay in between. The CDR3 sequence is 12 residues long. The CDR3 sequence: CASSYTTGGYTF. For the CDR3, the DNA is TGTGCCAGCAGTTACACCACCGGTGGCTACACCTTC.

The rearrangement joins TRBV5-1 to TRBJ1-2; 8 bases match TRBD1. Germline V gene sequence: CDR1 SGHRS, CDR2 YFSETQ. CDR3 length: 13 residues. The trim removed 5 bases at V and 6 bases at J, leaving 6 bases unmatched. This CDR3 reads CASRIGTGDGYTF. CDR3 coding DNA: TGCGCCAGCAGGATTGGGACAGGAGATGGCTACACCTTC.

The chain joins TRBV7-9 to TRBJ2-7, with D tentatively TRBD2 (6 bases). From germline, CDR1 is SEHNR and CDR2 FQNEAQ (reference sequence). The CDR3 is 13 residues long. V lost 1 base and J 7 bases, leaving 11 bases between the germline ends. CDR3 amino acids: CASSLDPGREQYF. CDR3 nucleotides: TGTGCCAGCAGCTTAGACCCGGGGAGGGAGCAGTACTTC. The full variable domain, with the rest looked up from reference TRBV7-9 and TRBJ2-7, is DTGVSQNPRHKITKRGQNVTFRCDPISEHNRLYWYRQTLGQGPEFLTYFQNEAQLEKSRLLSDRFSAERPKGSFSTLEIQRTEQGDSAMYLCASSLDPGREQYFGPGTRLTVT.

V gene TRBV5-4 combines with J gene TRBJ1-1; D is unclear. The ends were cut back, 2 bases at V and 1 base at J, with 9 bases in the middle. Germline V gene lookup returns CDR1 SGHNT and CDR2 YYREEE (reference sequence). The CDR3 extends over 14 amino acids. The CDR3 spells CASSLATANTEAFF. The CDR3 nucleotides read TGTGCCAGCAGCTTAGCCACAGCGAACACTGAAGCTTTCTTT.